This T cell receptor beta chain derives from a study of early T cells in non-severe SARS-CoV-2 infection. Looking at the study overall: Chains stayed unpaired after sequencing of bulk RNA from unsorted whole blood. Findings and limits, study-wide: Matching with VDJdb favored anti-spike CD8 responses (missing private and CD4 specificities).

J was trimmed by 5 bases and V by 4 bases; bases with no gene match: 12. The CDR3 runs to 17 residues. Researchers attached unique molecular identifiers to individual cDNA molecules. Using its own MiXCR run on the 5' RACE reads, TCRdb lists one record per CDR3 protein. This sample carries more than 50,000 distinct CDR3 sequences, roughly 5.3% of them seen once, and the ten largest clones take 6.8%. This clonotype was seen ten or more times. Its specificity is not known. The rearrangement uses TRBV12-3 or TRBV12-4 and TRBJ2-2; TRBD2 matches 8 bases. Source material: whole blood. This clonotype was obtained from an adult who was a healthcare worker with PCR-confirmed SARS-CoV-2 infection or an uninfected control (not recorded which). The DNA for the CDR3 is TGTGCCAGCAGTTCCCGGATGAGCGGGAGTTCGACCGGGGAGCTGTTTTTT. Its translation: CASSSRMSGSSTGELFF.